This passage covers 19 T cell receptor beta chains from one sample sequenced in a study of blood T cell repertoires in COVID-19. Repertoires were generated with immunoSEQ multiplex PCR, while TCRdb's copy carries only in-frame clones and drops some. The table records fewer than 250,000 clones, around 83% of them present only once. Sequencing used peripheral blood. These receptors were obtained from a man in his forties or fifties with active or convalescent COVID-19.

The gene calls are TRBV27 and TRBJ2-3; 8 nucleotides line up with TRBD1. Germline CDR1 MNHEY, CDR2 SMNVEV (reference sequence). V gave up 6 bases and J gave up 3 bases; unmatched junction bases: 8. The CDR3 is made up of 15 amino acids. The CDR3 coding sequence is TGTGCCAGCAGAGGTGGCAGGGGGCTAACAGATACGCAGTATTTT. This codes for CASRGGRGLTDTQYF.

The chain links TRBV7-9 to TRBJ1-3; 7 nucleotides agree with TRBD1. V trimming: 7 bases; J trimming: 1 base; junction bases outside the gene matches: 16. In germline, CDR1 is SEHNR, CDR2 FQNEAQ (reference sequence). The CDR3 runs 18 residues. The CDR3 loop is CASNHNSGTVSSGNTIYF. The CDR3 DNA is TGTGCCAGCAACCATAATTCAGGGACAGTGAGTTCTGGAAACACCATATATTTT.

The gene calls are TRBV13 and TRBJ2-5; possibly TRBD2 for D (6 bases). The CDR3 contains 14 residues. V was trimmed by 3 bases and J by 1 base, leaving 9 bases between them. Germline V CDR1 and CDR2: PRHDT, FYEKMQ (reference sequence). DNA for the CDR3: TGTGCCAGCAGCTTTGTGGGGGGCCAAGAGACCCAGTACTTC. Amino acids: CASSFVGGQETQYF. Full variable domain (remainder filled in from reference TRBV13 and TRBJ2-5): AAGVIQSPRHLIKEKRETATLKCYPIPRHDTVYWYQQGPGQDPQFLISFYEKMQSDKGSIPDRFSAQQFSDYHSELNMSSLELGDSALYFCASSFVGGQETQYFGPGTRLLVL.

The chain links TRBV7-9 to TRBJ2-1, with 8 bases fitting TRBD2. Germline V gene lookup returns CDR1 SEHNR and CDR2 FQNEAQ (reference sequence). J was trimmed by 7 bases and V by 5 bases; bases with no gene match: 10. This CDR3 has 15 residues. As DNA, the CDR3 is TGTGCCAGCAGCCCCCTATCGGGAGGGCGGAATGAGCAGTTCTTC. Translating it yields CASSPLSGGRNEQFF.

The rearrangement joins TRBV9 to TRBJ2-4, with TRBD2 matching over 8 bases. V shed 3 bases, J shed 3 bases, and the junction held 2 bases outside the gene matches. Per the germline V gene, CDR1 is SGDLS and CDR2 is YYNGEE. The CDR3 loop spans 14 amino acids. The DNA of the CDR3 is TGTGCCAGCAGCGAGGGACTAGACAAAAACATTCAGTACTTC. Translation gives CASSEGLDKNIQYF.

This sequence joins TRBV5-1 and TRBJ1-4; 9 bases fit TRBD1. The CDR3 loop spans 19 amino acids. The germline CDR1 and CDR2 sequences are SGHRS and YFSETQ. Germline trimming cut 3 bases from V and 0 bases from J; bases unmatched to any gene: 12. This chain's CDR3 is CASSSDPPTGGATNEKLFF. CDR3 bases: TGCGCCAGCAGCTCCGACCCACCGACAGGGGGTGCAACTAATGAAAAACTGTTTTTT.

The rearrangement links TRBV18 to TRBJ1-1, with TRBD1 matching 9 bases. The CDR3 sequence is 15 residues long. Losses at the gene ends were 3 bases for V and 10 bases for J; bases not matched to a gene: 12. Germline-derived CDR1 and CDR2 are KGHSH and LQKENI. CDR3 in amino acids: CASSPGPRTGESAFF. The CDR3 DNA sequence: TGTGCCAGCTCACCGGGCCCTCGGACAGGGGAGTCAGCTTTCTTT.

This chain joins TRBV7-2 and TRBJ2-7; tentatively, D is TRBD2 (5 bases). V was clipped by 2 bases and J by 0 bases, with 11 bases between them. CDR3 length: 15 amino acids. Per germline, CDR1 SGHTA and CDR2 FQGNSA. The CDR3 sequence is CASSLTGILSYEQYF. Written as DNA, the CDR3 is TGTGCCAGCAGCTTAACGGGAATCCTCTCCTACGAGCAGTACTTC.

The gene calls are TRBV21-1 and TRBJ1-1; the table gives TRBD1 as D, unverified against the DNA. TRBV21-1 represents a pseudogene. The CDR3 is 15 residues long. CDR3: CASSDRTGSETEAFF. The DNA for the CDR3 is TGTGCCAGCAGCGACCGGACAGGATCCGAGACTGAAGCTTTCTTT.

This chain uses TRBV3-1 (or the pseudogene TRBV3-2) with TRBJ1-5; D perhaps matches TRBD1 (5 bases). The V gene's germline CDR1 is LGHDT and CDR2 YNNKEL (reference sequence). The CDR3 loop spans 18 amino acids. V dropped 3 bases and J dropped 2 bases, with 20 bases sitting between them. The chain's CDR3 is CASSHGWYGGKGNQPQHF. Here the CDR3 DNA reads TGTGCCAGCAGCCACGGGTGGTACGGGGGGAAAGGCAATCAGCCCCAGCATTTT.

The chain employs TRBV29-1 and TRBJ1-2, with 11 bases identical to TRBD1. The V and J ends lost 6 bases and 7 bases, in that order; junction bases with no gene match: 7. The CDR3 covers 13 residues. CDR1 and CDR2 from the germline V gene are SQVTM and ANQGSEA. The CDR3 coding sequence is TGCAGCGTGGAGGGACAGGGGGAAAGTGGCTACACCTTC. Its protein is CSVEGQGESGYTF.

This clone came up a few times. The V call is TRBV3-1 (or the pseudogene TRBV3-2), the J call TRBJ2-1; D is possibly TRBD1 (8 bases). Trimming took 4 bases from V and 6 from J, leaving 16 bases between them. Germline V gene lookup returns CDR1 LGHDT and CDR2 YNNKEL (reference sequence). The CDR3 spans 15 residues. Here the CDR3 DNA reads TGTGCCAGCAGCCTCGGACAGGGAGGGGGCAATGAGCAGTTCTTC. This translates into CASSLGQGGGNEQFF.

The rearrangement links TRBV21-1 to TRBJ2-1; TRBD1 was called by the table and not checked on the DNA. TRBV21-1 is a pseudogene locus. CDR3 length equals 12 residues. In nucleotides, the CDR3 is TGTGCCAGCAGCAAATTGCCAGATGAGCAGTTCTTC. This gives the protein CASSKLPDEQFF.

The chain has TRBV5-1 and TRBJ2-2; TRBD1 agrees at 10 bases. This CDR3 spans 16 amino acids. With 3 bases clipped from V and 2 bases from J, the junction kept 4 bases outside the gene matches. CDR1 is SGHRS and CDR2 is YFSETQ in the germline V gene. The chain's CDR3 is CASSSGTGVNTGELFF. Here the CDR3 DNA reads TGCGCCAGCAGCTCCGGGACAGGGGTTAACACCGGGGAGCTGTTTTTT.

This sequence joins TRBV19 and TRBJ2-5; 8 bases agree with TRBD2. Germline V CDR1 and CDR2: LNHDA, SQIVND (reference sequence). V lost 3 bases, J lost 3 bases, and 9 bases stayed unmatched. This CDR3 has 16 amino acids. CDR3 sequence (DNA): TGTGCCAGTAGTATTTTCAAAGGGCGGGAGGAAGAGACCCAGTACTTC. Translating gives CASSIFKGREEETQYF. Using reference TRBV19 and TRBJ2-5 for the parts outside the CDR3, the full variable domain is DGGITQSPKYLFRKEGQNVTLSCEQNLNHDAMYWYRQDPGQGLRLIYYSQIVNDFQKGDIAEGYSVSREKKESFPLTVTSAQKNPTAFYLCASSIFKGREEETQYFGPGTRLLVL.

This chain joins TRBV28 and TRBJ1-2; D is uncertain. Per germline, CDR1 MDHEN and CDR2 SYDVKM. The CDR3 is 16 residues long. Between the trimmed V and J ends, which lost 1 base and 0 bases, there was a span of 12 bases. The CDR3 bases are TGTGCCAGCAGTTTATTGTCGGAGCTTACTAACTATGGCTACACCTTC. Protein product: CASSLLSELTNYGYTF.

This chain links TRBV6-4 with TRBJ2-2, with D tentatively TRBD2 (6 bases). Trimming shortened V by 5 bases and J by 6 bases, and 16 bases separated the two germline ends. Per the germline V gene, CDR1 is MRHNA and CDR2 is SNTAGT. This CDR3 has 15 residues. The CDR3 coding sequence is TGTGCCAGCAGTAGAGGCGGGGTCCTCGCCGGGGAGCTGTTTTTT. Encoded protein: CASSRGGVLAGELFF.

This clone was counted between two and nine times. Its ends do not fully match the called genes, so a read error is possible. CDR3: CSARLRQVYF. The CDR3 DNA sequence: TGCAGTGCTAGGTTGAGACAGGTCTACTTT. This chain connects TRBV20-1 to TRBJ1-1; a possible D gene is TRBD1 (6 bases). Germline CDR1 DFQATT, CDR2 SNEGSKA (reference sequence). CDR3 length: 10 amino acids.

The chain has TRBV7-8 and TRBJ1-1; 7 bases align to TRBD1. The CDR3 runs to 14 residues. Germline V lookup: CDR1 SGHVS, CDR2 FQNEAQ. V dropped 5 bases and J dropped 0; count of bases not matched to a gene: 3. The CDR3 sequence: CASSVDRLNTEAFF. In DNA form, the CDR3 reads TGTGCCAGCAGCGTGGACAGGTTGAACACTGAAGCTTTCTTT.